This paragraph reports one T cell receptor (beta chain). The antigen is not known. For each subset, genomic DNA was distributed in equal portions over several immunoSEQ plates. TCRdb keeps only in-frame clones here, not all; method: immunoSEQ multiplex PCR. The sample shows about 2.1 million clones, 90% to 95% of them seen only once. CD8 cells classed as naive were CD45RO-negative and positively selected for CCR7, excluding terminally differentiated effector memory CD45RA+ cells. Each of the donors was a healthy adult who was HIV-negative and had not had a recent acute infection or vaccination. Every donor was a Caucasian adult from Nashville, Tennessee. V lost 1 base and J lost 6; bases outside the gene matches: 5. The CDR3 covers 15 residues. Looked up from germline, CDR1 is LNHNV and CDR2 is YYDKDF (reference sequence). This entry comes from a study of shared clonotypes between healthy human individuals. Study results and caveats: Non-shared clonotypes had lower generation probabilities than clonotypes shared by all four sorted-subset donors.

Sequences were obtained from naive CD8+ T cells from PBMCs. This TCR came from a man aged 18 to 30 in good health. Some clones in this sample may be carry-over from other donors' samples. V is TRBV15 and J is TRBJ1-5, with 8 bases lining up with TRBD1. CDR3 sequence reads: CATSRGQGQFQPQHF. For the CDR3, the DNA is TGTGCCACCAGCAGAGGACAGGGGCAATTTCAGCCCCAGCATTTT.